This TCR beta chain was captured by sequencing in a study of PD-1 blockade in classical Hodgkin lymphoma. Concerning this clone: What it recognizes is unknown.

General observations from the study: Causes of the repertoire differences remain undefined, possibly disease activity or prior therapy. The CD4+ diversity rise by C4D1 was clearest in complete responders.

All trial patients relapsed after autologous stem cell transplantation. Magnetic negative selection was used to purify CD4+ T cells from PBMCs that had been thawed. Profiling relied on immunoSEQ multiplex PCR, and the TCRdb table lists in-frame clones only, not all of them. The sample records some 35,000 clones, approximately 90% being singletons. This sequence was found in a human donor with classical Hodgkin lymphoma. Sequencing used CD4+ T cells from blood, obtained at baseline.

The CDR3 DNA sequence: TGTGCCAGCAGCCACCGGGACAGGGGAAACACCATATATTTT. Protein product: CASSHRDRGNTIYF. The V and J genes are TRBV5-4 and TRBJ1-3, with 8 bases that match TRBD1. CDR1 and CDR2 from the germline V gene are SGHNT and YYREEE (reference sequence). The CDR3 is 14 residues long. Germline trimming cut 4 bases from V and 4 bases from J; bases unmatched to any gene: 4.